This T cell receptor (beta chain) was observed in a study of cytomegalovirus exposure and HLA in healthy donors. The length of the CDR3 is 13 residues. Deletions cut 4 bases from V and 1 base from J, with 8 bases between. The V gene's germline CDR1 is SGHDT and CDR2 YYEEEE. The PCR contained 60 Vbeta and 13 Jbeta primers. Method: immunoSEQ multiplex PCR; TCRdb's copy keeps in-frame clones and lacks some. The top ten clones hold about 4% of a sample with 150,000 to 180,000 clones, approximately 80% of them seen once. This sequence joins TRBV5-6 and TRBJ1-2; D call uncertain. This clonotype was sampled from a woman in her thirties or forties in good health and CMV-seronegative. Sequencing was performed on PBMCs. The CDR3 DNA reads as TGTGCCAGCAGCCCACGGGATAACTATGGCTACACCTTC. Residues: CASSPRDNYGYTF.